This T cell receptor (beta chain) comes out of a study of blood T cell repertoires in COVID-19. As for the study in general: There were acute and convalescent COVID-19 samples, and they came from the United States, Italy and Spain. PBMCs, B-cell-depleted T cells, or T cells were the source of the cDNA or gDNA that made up the material.

Authors' analysis steps: Nucleated cell counts were estimated from reference gene primer amplification. Sequenced by immunoSEQ multiplex PCR; TCRdb stores in-frame clones only, minus some. The V and J calls and clone size come from that table; D and trimming were worked out from the DNA. The table lists some 320,000 clones, 88% of them singletons. Sequencing input: peripheral blood. The receptor's source is a woman aged 25 to 45 who had recovered from COVID-19.

The DNA of the CDR3 is TGTGCCAGCAGTTTATCTAAAAGGGGCGGGAGTATCACTGAAGCTTTCTTT. It encodes CASSLSKRGGSITEAFF. This rearrangement joins TRBV27 to TRBJ1-1; a possible D gene is TRBD1 (5 bases). V was trimmed by 0 bases and J by 4 bases, leaving 18 bases between them. Germline values: CDR1 MNHEY, CDR2 SMNVEV (reference sequence). This CDR3 comprises 17 residues.